These T cell receptor beta chains were read from a single sample in a study of T cell repertoires in cytomegalovirus infection. TCRdb re-called the reads with MiXCR, one entry per CDR3 protein. The sample lists around 310,000 distinct CDR3 sequences, 17% seen once, with 12% in the top ten. The sequenced sample consisted of PBMCs. The receptors stem from a human donor in good health (CMV status not recorded). Some clones in this sample may be carry-over from other donors' samples. CDR3s include the opening cysteine and the closing phenylalanine or tryptophan. The order of the fields is J gene, D gene, CDR3 length, V gene, clone size, CDR3 DNA, CDR3 protein. D genes are given only for firm matches. Some rows have no size entry. The others give once, few or many, or a class for an expanded clone.

TRBJ1-5	.	14	TRBV2	few	TGTGCCAGCGGAGTGCGGTCAGGGTATCAGCCCCAGCATTTT	CASGVRSGYQPQHF
TRBJ2-3	.	15	TRBV7-2	many	TGTGCCAGCAGCTTATCCCCGGGGGCCACAGATACGCAGTATTTT	CASSLSPGATDTQYF
TRBJ2-6	TRBD1	15	TRBV9	.	TGTGCCAGCAGCGGGACAGGGACTGGGGCCAACGTCCTGACTTTC	CASSGTGTGANVLTF
TRBJ1-2	TRBD1	14	TRBV20-1	many	TGCAGTGCTAGAGATGGGGGGACAGAGAGGGGCTACACCTTC	CSARDGGTERGYTF
TRBJ1-1	TRBD1	12	TRBV29-1	.	TGCAGCGTTGTCCAGGGGGCTCCTGAAGCTTTCTTT	CSVVQGAPEAFF
TRBJ2-6	.	17	TRBV12-3/TRBV12-4	few	TGTGCCAGCACTCGGGACACAGCCTCCTCTGGGGCCAACGTCCTGACTTTC	CASTRDTASSGANVLTF
TRBJ2-3	TRBD1	16	TRBV7-2	many	TGTGCCAGCAGCTCAACAGGGGGACTCTACACAGATACGCAGTATTTT	CASSSTGGLYTDTQYF
TRBJ1-1	.	13	TRBV6-6	.	TGTGCCAGCAGTCACGAGGGGCGAACTGAAGCTTTCTTT	CASSHEGRTEAFF
TRBJ2-3	.	16	TRBV20-1	.	TGCAGTGCTAGATCTGTAGCGGCCACCAGCACAGATACGCAGTATTTT	CSARSVAATSTDTQYF
TRBJ2-7	TRBD1	13	TRBV7-3	many	TGTGCCAGCAGCCGGGACAGCACCTACGAGCAGTACTTC	CASSRDSTYEQYF
TRBJ2-1	TRBD2	18	TRBV12-3/TRBV12-4	few	TGTGCCAGCAGTTTAGCGTCCCTCCGTCGGACTAGTGTCAATGAGCAGTTCTTC	CASSLASLRRTSVNEQFF
TRBJ1-1	.	13	TRBV5-6	.	TGTGCCAGCAGCTTTCAGCAATTGCCCGAAGCTTTCTTT	CASSFQQLPEAFF
TRBJ2-5	.	12	TRBV29-1	few	TGCAGCGTTCGGTTAGGGGCAGAGACCCAGTACTTC	CSVRLGAETQYF
TRBJ1-4	.	13	TRBV12-3/TRBV12-4	many	TGTGCCAGCAGTTTTGGGGAGGATGAAAAACTGTTTTTT	CASSFGEDEKLFF
TRBJ1-2	.	18	TRBV6-5	.	TGTGCCAGCAGTTACGGGGGAGGGAGATTCCAAAGGAACTATGGCTACACCTTC	CASSYGGGRFQRNYGYTF
TRBJ1-1	.	14	TRBV11-1	many	TGTGCCAGCAGCAGGCAGGGAAGTTGGGCTGAAGCTTTCTTT	CASSRQGSWAEAFF
TRBJ1-2	.	13	TRBV7-6	few	TGTGCCAGCAGCTTTGCAGCTAACTATGGCTACACCTTC	CASSFAANYGYTF
TRBJ2-3	TRBD2	19	TRBV7-2	.	TGTGCCAGCAACACACGTGGTAGCGGGGGGCCAGCTAGCACAGATACGCAGTATTTT	CASNTRGSGGPASTDTQYF
TRBJ2-3	TRBD1	14	TRBV6-5	.	TGTGCCAGCAGAGAGACAGGGACCACAGATACGCAGTATTTT	CASRETGTTDTQYF
TRBJ1-1	.	13	TRBV7-9	medium-sized	TGTGCCAGCAGCCCTCCCCGGGGCCGGGAAGCTTTCTTT	CASSPPRGREAFF
TRBJ2-4	TRBD1	16	TRBV6-2/TRBV6-3	.	TGTGCCAGCAGTTTGAGGGGGCTTGGTGCCAAAAACATTCAGTACTTC	CASSLRGLGAKNIQYF
TRBJ2-1	TRBD2	16	TRBV12-3/TRBV12-4	many	TGTGCCAGCAGCCGTAAAGGACTAGCTGTCAGTAATGAGCAGTTCTTC	CASSRKGLAVSNEQFF
TRBJ1-2	.	14	TRBV6-1	.	TGTGCCAGCAGCCTAACACAGTCCGGGAATGGCTACACCTTC	CASSLTQSGNGYTF
TRBJ2-3	.	12	TRBV12-3/TRBV12-4	.	TGTGCCAGCAGTTTTAGGTCCCGTACGCAGTATTTT	CASSFRSRTQYF
TRBJ1-1	.	15	TRBV14	.	TGTGCCAGCAGCTCCCTAAGCAGGCGGAGCACTGAAGCTTTCTTT	CASSSLSRRSTEAFF
TRBJ2-1	.	15	TRBV7-2	many	TGTGCCAGCAGCTCGGCAGGCAGGTCCTACAATGAGCAGTTCTTC	CASSSAGRSYNEQFF
TRBJ2-3	TRBD1	15	TRBV2	.	TGTGCCAGCAGTCCCCGTACAGGGGACAGAAGTACGCAGTATTTT	CASSPRTGDRSTQYF
TRBJ2-1	TRBD2	20	TRBV7-8	many	TGTGCCAGCAGCTCCCGGACTAGCGGGAGACGTCGGGGCTCCTACAATGAGCAGTTCTTC	CASSSRTSGRRRGSYNEQFF
TRBJ1-6	.	12	TRBV12-5	few	TGTGCTAGTAAGGGGGGCAATTCACCCCTCCACTTT	CASKGGNSPLHF
TRBJ1-1	.	14	TRBV28	.	TGTGCCAGCCAATCGGGGGCTAAGGGGACTGAAGCTTTCTTT	CASQSGAKGTEAFF
TRBJ1-1	.	14	TRBV27	.	TGTGCCAGCAGTATCTCCGGGGCGAACACTGAAGCTTTCTTT	CASSISGANTEAFF
TRBJ1-2	.	13	TRBV29-1	.	TGCAGCGCCTCCCGGGACGGAACCTATGGCTACACCTTC	CSASRDGTYGYTF
TRBJ2-5	.	14	TRBV5-1	many	TGCGCCAGCAGCTTGGTGGGGGACCAAGAGACCCAGTACTTC	CASSLVGDQETQYF
TRBJ2-3	.	14	TRBV7-3	many	TGTGCCAGCAGCTTATATCCGTCTCCAGATACGCAGTATTTT	CASSLYPSPDTQYF
TRBJ2-7	TRBD1	17	TRBV20-1	once	TGCAGTGTTTCTAACTACCCGGGACAGGGGGCTTCGGACGAGCAGTACTTC	CSVSNYPGQGASDEQYF
TRBJ2-2	.	17	TRBV7-3	.	TGTGCCAGCAGCACCACTCCCGCCGGCGCGAACACCGGGGAGCTGTTTTTT	CASSTTPAGANTGELFF
TRBJ2-5	TRBD1	15	TRBV12-3/TRBV12-4	few	TGTGCCAGCAACTTTAGACAGGGGAGGTGGGAGACCCAGTACTTC	CASNFRQGRWETQYF
TRBJ1-2	.	14	TRBV10-3	many	TGTGCCATCCGGGACGGCTTAGCTAACTATGGCTACACCTTC	CAIRDGLANYGYTF
TRBJ2-7	.	15	TRBV11-3	many	TGTGCCAGCAGCGGGACGGGAAACGGGTCCTACGAGCAGTACTTC	CASSGTGNGSYEQYF
TRBJ2-1	.	15	TRBV20-1	many	TGCAGTGCCCCTGATACAGGGAGGGGTGGCAATGAGCAGTTCTTC	CSAPDTGRGGNEQFF
TRBJ2-7	TRBD1	15	TRBV11-3	many	TGTGCCAGCAGCGTAGACGGGACAGGAAGATACGAGCAGTACTTC	CASSVDGTGRYEQYF
TRBJ2-2	TRBD2	15	TRBV5-1	many	TGCGCCAGCACCGCGGGGGGAGACGACACCGGGGAGCTGTTTTTT	CASTAGGDDTGELFF
TRBJ2-5	.	14	TRBV7-2	.	TGTGCCAGCAGCGCCCAGGGGAGTCAAGAGACCCAGTACTTC	CASSAQGSQETQYF
TRBJ1-5	.	15	TRBV12-3/TRBV12-4	.	TGTGCCAGCAGTGACCGCCGGGTTTCGAATCAGCCCCAGCATTTT	CASSDRRVSNQPQHF
TRBJ1-1	.	15	TRBV6-2/TRBV6-3	few	TGTGCCAGCTCCCAATTGGCGGGGAGGTACGCTGAAGCTTTCTTT	CASSQLAGRYAEAFF
TRBJ1-6	TRBD1	16	TRBV10-3	.	TGTGCCATCAGTGAGTCAAGGGGGCAAGAGAATTCACCCCTCCACTTT	CAISESRGQENSPLHF
TRBJ2-7	.	15	TRBV10-3	.	TGTGCCACGCTCCCCGGGGGAACATCATCCTACGAGCAGTACTTC	CATLPGGTSSYEQYF
TRBJ2-5	.	14	TRBV7-6	many	TGTGCCAGCAGCGCCGGCGCGGGACAAGAGACCCAGTACTTC	CASSAGAGQETQYF
TRBJ2-1	TRBD1	15	TRBV12-3/TRBV12-4	many	TGTGCCAGCAGTCTAAGACAGGGGATCCACAATGAGCAGTTCTTC	CASSLRQGIHNEQFF
TRBJ2-7	TRBD1	14	TRBV20-1	.	TGCAGTGCTAGACGGACAGGGGTAACCTACGAGCAGTACTTC	CSARRTGVTYEQYF
TRBJ2-5	TRBD1	15	TRBV6-1	few	TGTGCCAGCAGCCCCCTCAGGACAGGGTTAGAGACCCAGTACTTC	CASSPLRTGLETQYF
TRBJ2-5	.	12	TRBV28	few	TGTGCCAGCAGTCACGACCGAAACGGGGAGTACTTC	CASSHDRNGEYF
TRBJ2-6	.	16	TRBV7-6	.	TGTGCCAGCAGCCCTGGACAGCTCTCTGGGGCCAACGTCCTGACTTTC	CASSPGQLSGANVLTF
TRBJ2-3	TRBD1	15	TRBV25-1	many	TGTGCCAGTCAAGAGGGGACAGGCAACACAGATACGCAGTATTTT	CASQEGTGNTDTQYF
TRBJ2-3	TRBD2	17	TRBV7-2	many	TGTGCCAGCAGCTTAGCGCTGACTAGCGGTGCCGCGGATACGCAGTATTTT	CASSLALTSGAADTQYF
TRBJ1-2	.	13	TRBV6-2/TRBV6-3	many	TGTGCCAGCGGAGTGCCGCTCCTTCGAGGCTACACCTTC	CASGVPLLRGYTF
TRBJ2-7	TRBD2	14	TRBV6-5	.	TGTGCCAGCAGCCCTCGGGAGGTCCCGTACGAGCAGTACTTC	CASSPREVPYEQYF
TRBJ1-1	.	13	TRBV12-3/TRBV12-4	.	TGTGCCAGCAGTTTGGTTGAGAGCGCTGAAGCTTTCTTT	CASSLVESAEAFF
TRBJ1-5	.	14	TRBV20-1	.	TGCAGTGCTAGAGCCGGGGTGGGCAATCAGCCCCAGCATTTT	CSARAGVGNQPQHF